Listed below are T cell receptor beta chains from one sample, sequenced in a study of blood T cell repertoires in COVID-19. Measured with immunoSEQ multiplex PCR; TCRdb has only the in-frame clones, and not every one. This repertoire shows about 220,000 clones, 84% found once; its top ten account for about 10%. Source material: peripheral blood. These TCRs come from a man aged 45-65 years with active or convalescent COVID-19. The CDR3 runs from the conserved cysteine through the conserved F or W. D genes are given only for firm matches. Clone size, where shown, is once, few, many, or a class for clones that have expanded.

>once|TRBJ2-3|TRBV29-1|14|TRBD1
TGCAGCGCCGCGACAGGGGGCTACACAGATACGCAGTATTTT
CSAATGGYTDTQYF
>.|TRBJ1-2|TRBV2|15|TRBD1
TGTGCCAGCACCCCGGGACAGGGGTTTATCTATGGCTACACCTTC
CASTPGQGFIYGYTF
>.|TRBJ1-6|TRBV19|15|.
TGTGCCAGTAGTCCCTGGGAGGGGTATAATTCACCCCTCCACTTT
CASSPWEGYNSPLHF
>.|TRBJ1-2|TRBV5-6|13|TRBD1
TGTGCCAGCAGCCCTACAGGGGGTCATGGCTACACCTTC
CASSPTGGHGYTF
>.|TRBJ2-7|TRBV28|16|TRBD2
TGTGCCAGCAGTTTATTAGGGGAGGGCCCCCGATACGAGCAGTACTTC
CASSLLGEGPRYEQYF
>.|TRBJ2-3|TRBV7-9|17|.
TGTGCCAGCAGCTTTCGGTCAGGCGGGGCCAGCACAGATACGCAGTATTTT
CASSFRSGGASTDTQYF
>.|TRBJ2-7|TRBV7-2|15|.
TGTGCCAGCAGCTTTAGCCGGTTCAGTTCCTACGAGCAGTACTTC
CASSFSRFSSYEQYF
>.|TRBJ1-1|TRBV5-1|13|.
TGCGCCAGCAGCTCGAACACGAACACTGAAGCTTTCTTT
CASSSNTNTEAFF
>.|TRBJ2-2|TRBV7-9|14|TRBD2
TGTGCCCCTGGGGGACTACAGAACACCGGGGAGCTGTTTTTT
CAPGGLQNTGELFF
>many|TRBJ1-5|TRBV2|15|.
TGTGCCAGCAGTGAATGGCAGGGGAGCAATCAGCCCCAGCATTTT
CASSEWQGSNQPQHF
>.|TRBJ2-7|TRBV6-1|15|TRBD2
TGTGCCAGCAGTGATCCGGGGGGACCGGGTTGGGAGCAGTACTTC
CASSDPGGPGWEQYF